This is a list of T cell receptor beta chains from one sample in a study of cytomegalovirus exposure and HLA in healthy donors. TCRdb keeps only in-frame clones here, not all; method: immunoSEQ multiplex PCR. The sample lists about 180,000 clones; around 84% were seen once. Sequenced material: PBMCs. These receptors all come from a man aged 18 to 35 in good health and CMV-seropositive. CDR3s include the opening cysteine and the closing phenylalanine or tryptophan. Fields, in order: V gene, clone size, J gene, D gene, CDR3 DNA, CDR3 protein. The D gene is left open where the match is weak. Clone sizes are given selectively: once, few, many, or a class where the clone is expanded.

TRBV28	.	TRBJ2-7	TRBD1	TGTGCCAGCAGTGTGACCGGGACAGGGTCCTACGAGCAGTACTTC	CASSVTGTGSYEQYF
TRBV21-1	.	TRBJ2-2	.	TGTGCCAGCAGCGCGGCAAACACCGGGGAGCTGTTTTTT	CASSAANTGELFF
TRBV7-8	few	TRBJ1-6	.	TGTGCCAGCAGCTCGGGAGGGGATTCACCCCTCCACTTT	CASSSGGDSPLHF
TRBV15	.	TRBJ1-3	.	TGTGCCACCAGCACGGGACTCTCGGGGAACACCATATATTTT	CATSTGLSGNTIYF
TRBV7-6	.	TRBJ2-3	TRBD2	TGTGCCAGCAGCCTACCATGGACTAGCGTCACAGATACGCAGTATTTT	CASSLPWTSVTDTQYF
TRBV10-3	.	TRBJ2-4	TRBD2	TGTGCCATCAGTGAGTCTGGAGCGGGAGGAAGAAACATTCAGTACTTC	CAISESGAGGRNIQYF
TRBV19	.	TRBJ2-2	.	TGTGCCAGTAGTCCACGGGGGGCCGGAGGCACCGGGGAGCTGTTTTTT	CASSPRGAGGTGELFF
TRBV29-1	.	TRBJ1-1	.	TGCAGCGTTGAAGAGGGGGGAGGGTATACTGAAGCTTTCTTT	CSVEEGGGYTEAFF
TRBV5-1	.	TRBJ2-3	TRBD2	TGCGCCAGCAGCTTTCGAGGGACTAGCGGGGGAACAGATACGCAGTATTTT	CASSFRGTSGGTDTQYF
TRBV7-8	once	TRBJ2-2	.	TGTGCCAGCAGCTTAGTCCCCCACAATGTTGGGGAGCTGTTTTTT	CASSLVPHNVGELFF
TRBV7-2	.	TRBJ2-1	.	TGTGCCAGCAGCTTGCTTGGTACTCGCAATGAGCAGTTCTTC	CASSLLGTRNEQFF
TRBV5-1	.	TRBJ2-2	TRBD1	TGCGCCAGCAGCCCTCCGACAGGGGTCACCGGGGAGCTGTTTTTT	CASSPPTGVTGELFF
TRBV4-1	.	TRBJ1-2	.	TGCGCCAGCAGCCAAGATCCGGGAGGCTATGGCTACACCTTC	CASSQDPGGYGYTF
TRBV11-3	once	TRBJ2-3	.	TGTGCCAGCAGCTTAGGTTACAGGGGCACAGATACGCAGTATTTT	CASSLGYRGTDTQYF
TRBV6-5	.	TRBJ2-7	.	TGTGCCAGCAGTTTCCGGGGCGAGCAGTACTTC	CASSFRGEQYF
TRBV2	.	TRBJ1-2	TRBD1	TGTGCCGTCCCGGGACAGGTGGTAGGAGATGGCTACACCTTC	CAVPGQVVGDGYTF
TRBV9	once	TRBJ1-2	TRBD1	TGTGCCAGCAGCGTAGAAGGGGGCTGGAATGGCTACACCTTC	CASSVEGGWNGYTF
TRBV28	.	TRBJ2-7	TRBD1	TGTGCCAGCAGTTACCGGGGACAGGGAGCTGGCGAGCAGTACTTC	CASSYRGQGAGEQYF
TRBV4-1	.	TRBJ2-3	TRBD2	TGCGCCAGCAGCCAAGGCCGGGGGGGCGGGACAGATACGCAGTATTTT	CASSQGRGGGTDTQYF
TRBV29-1	.	TRBJ2-2	TRBD1	TGCAGTGGACAGGGGGGCACCGGGGAGCTGTTTTTT	CSGQGGTGELFF
TRBV5-6	.	TRBJ2-3	TRBD2	TGTGCCAGCAGCTTGCGAACTAGCGGTGCCACAGATACGCAGTATTTT	CASSLRTSGATDTQYF
TRBV23-1	.	TRBJ2-3	TRBD2	TGCGCCAGCAGTCAACTTGGTCCTTTAGCGGGACTCACAGATACGCAGTATTTT	CASSQLGPLAGLTDTQYF
TRBV5-6	.	TRBJ2-7	TRBD2	TGTGCCAGCAGCTTGGTAGGTAGCGGGAGGGAGTCCTACGAGCAGTACTTC	CASSLVGSGRESYEQYF
TRBV7-9	.	TRBJ1-1	.	TGTGCCAGCAGCTTATCAATGAACACTGAAGCTTTCTTT	CASSLSMNTEAFF
TRBV30	.	TRBJ2-6	.	TGTGCCTGGAGTTTGGGGACACACTCTGGGGCCAACGTCCTGACTTTC	CAWSLGTHSGANVLTF
TRBV4-2	.	TRBJ2-1	TRBD2	TGTGCCAGCAGCCCCCGGGGCGGGGGGGTCGGGAATGAGCAGTTCTTC	CASSPRGGGVGNEQFF
TRBV5-6	.	TRBJ2-7	TRBD1	TGTGCCAGCAGCCTTATTTCGGGACAGATCTACGAGCAGTACTTC	CASSLISGQIYEQYF
TRBV4-1	.	TRBJ2-5	TRBD1	TGCGCCAGCAGCCGAGGACAGGGGGGGATCCAAGAGACCCAGTACTTC	CASSRGQGGIQETQYF
TRBV30	.	TRBJ2-3	.	TGTGCCTGGAGTGTCGGGGATACGCAGTATTTT	CAWSVGDTQYF
TRBV11-2	once	TRBJ2-7	TRBD1	TGTGCCAGCATGGGACCGACGGGACAGGGGGCCTACGAGCAGTACTTC	CASMGPTGQGAYEQYF
TRBV28	.	TRBJ2-7	TRBD1	TGTGCCAGCAGTTCCACAGGGGATGGCTACGAGCAGTACTTC	CASSSTGDGYEQYF
TRBV29-1	.	TRBJ1-5	.	TGCAGCGTTGAAGTATCGGGGGGTGGCAATCAGCCCCAGCATTTT	CSVEVSGGGNQPQHF
TRBV27	once	TRBJ1-1	.	TGTGCCAGCAGTTCCGAGGGAGTCTTGAACACTGAAGCTTTCTTT	CASSSEGVLNTEAFF